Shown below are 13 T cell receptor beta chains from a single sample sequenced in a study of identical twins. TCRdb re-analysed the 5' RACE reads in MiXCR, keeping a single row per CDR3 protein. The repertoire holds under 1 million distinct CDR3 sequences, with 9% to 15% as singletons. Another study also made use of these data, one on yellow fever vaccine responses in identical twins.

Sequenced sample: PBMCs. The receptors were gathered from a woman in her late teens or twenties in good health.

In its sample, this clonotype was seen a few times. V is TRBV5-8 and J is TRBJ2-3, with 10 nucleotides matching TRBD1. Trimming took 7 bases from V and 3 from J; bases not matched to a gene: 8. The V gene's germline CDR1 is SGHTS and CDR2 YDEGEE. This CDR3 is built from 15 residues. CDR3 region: CASGRDRGRTDTQYF. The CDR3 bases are TGTGCCAGCGGACGGGACAGGGGAAGGACAGATACGCAGTATTTT.

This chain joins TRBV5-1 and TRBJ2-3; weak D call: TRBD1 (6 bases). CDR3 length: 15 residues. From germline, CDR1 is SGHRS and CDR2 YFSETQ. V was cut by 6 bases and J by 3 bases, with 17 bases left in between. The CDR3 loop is CASMRSGGGTDTQYF. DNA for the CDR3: TGCGCCAGCATGAGGTCTGGGGGCGGAACAGATACGCAGTATTTT.

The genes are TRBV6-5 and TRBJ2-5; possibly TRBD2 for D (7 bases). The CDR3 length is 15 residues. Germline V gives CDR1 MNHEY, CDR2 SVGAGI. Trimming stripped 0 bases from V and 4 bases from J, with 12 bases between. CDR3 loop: CASSYSGGGAETQYF. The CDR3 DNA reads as TGTGCCAGCAGTTACTCAGGGGGGGGCGCAGAGACCCAGTACTTC.

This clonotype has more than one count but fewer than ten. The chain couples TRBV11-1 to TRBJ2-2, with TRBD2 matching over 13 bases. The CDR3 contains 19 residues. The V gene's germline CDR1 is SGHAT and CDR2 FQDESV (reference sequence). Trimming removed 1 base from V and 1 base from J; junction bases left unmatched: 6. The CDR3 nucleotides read TGTGCCAGCAGCTTAGAGCACGGACTAGCGGGAGTGAACACCGGGGAGCTGTTTTTT. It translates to CASSLEHGLAGVNTGELFF. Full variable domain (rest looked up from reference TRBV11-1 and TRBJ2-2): EAEVAQSPRYKITEKSQAVAFWCDPISGHATLYWYRQILGQGPELLVQFQDESVVDDSQLPKDRFSAERLKGVDSTLKIQPAELGDSAMYLCASSLEHGLAGVNTGELFFGEGSRLTVL.

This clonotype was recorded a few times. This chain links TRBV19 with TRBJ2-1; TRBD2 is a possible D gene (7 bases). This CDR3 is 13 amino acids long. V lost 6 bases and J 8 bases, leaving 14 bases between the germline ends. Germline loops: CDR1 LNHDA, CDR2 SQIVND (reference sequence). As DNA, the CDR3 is TGTGCCAGTAGGATGGGGGGGGGCCATGAGCAGTTCTTC. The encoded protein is CASRMGGGHEQFF.

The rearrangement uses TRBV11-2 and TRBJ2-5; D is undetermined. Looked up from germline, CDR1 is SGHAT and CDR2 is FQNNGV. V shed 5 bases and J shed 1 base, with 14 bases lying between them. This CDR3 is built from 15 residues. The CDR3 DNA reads TGTGCCAGCAGCCCCGACCACCGGCTCCAAGAGACCCAGTACTTC. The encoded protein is CASSPDHRLQETQYF.

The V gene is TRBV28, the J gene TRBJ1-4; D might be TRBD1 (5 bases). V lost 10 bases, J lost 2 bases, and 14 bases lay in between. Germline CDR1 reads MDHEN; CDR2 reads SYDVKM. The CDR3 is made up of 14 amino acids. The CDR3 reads CAIGGFTTNEKLFF. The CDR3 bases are TGTGCCATTGGGGGGTTTACGACTAATGAAAAACTGTTTTTT.

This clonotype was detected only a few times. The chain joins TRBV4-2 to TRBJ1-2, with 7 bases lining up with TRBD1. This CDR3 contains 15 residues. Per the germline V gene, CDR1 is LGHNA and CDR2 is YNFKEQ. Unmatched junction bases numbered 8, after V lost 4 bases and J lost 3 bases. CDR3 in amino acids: CASSPGRDSDYGYTF. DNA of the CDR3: TGTGCCAGCAGCCCCGGTCGGGACAGTGACTATGGCTACACCTTC.

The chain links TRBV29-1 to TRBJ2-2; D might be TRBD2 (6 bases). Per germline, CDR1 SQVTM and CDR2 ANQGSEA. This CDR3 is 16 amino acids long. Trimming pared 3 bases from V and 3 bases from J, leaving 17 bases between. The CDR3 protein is CSVEGQMGGYTGELFF. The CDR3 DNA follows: TGCAGCGTTGAGGGCCAAATGGGAGGATACACCGGGGAGCTGTTTTTT.

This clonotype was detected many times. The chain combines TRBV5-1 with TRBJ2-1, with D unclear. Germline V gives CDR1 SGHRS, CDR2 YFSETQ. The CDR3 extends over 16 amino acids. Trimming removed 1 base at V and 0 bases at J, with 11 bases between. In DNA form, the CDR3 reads TGCGCCAGCAGCTTGTCGACGGGTAGCTCCTACAATGAGCAGTTCTTC. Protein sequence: CASSLSTGSSYNEQFF.

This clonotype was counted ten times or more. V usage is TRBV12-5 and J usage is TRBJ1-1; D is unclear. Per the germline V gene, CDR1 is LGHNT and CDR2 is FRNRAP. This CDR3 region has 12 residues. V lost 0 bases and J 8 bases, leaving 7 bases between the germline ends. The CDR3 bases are TGTGCTAGTGGTTTGGTACGTAAAGAAGCTTTCTTT. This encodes CASGLVRKEAFF.

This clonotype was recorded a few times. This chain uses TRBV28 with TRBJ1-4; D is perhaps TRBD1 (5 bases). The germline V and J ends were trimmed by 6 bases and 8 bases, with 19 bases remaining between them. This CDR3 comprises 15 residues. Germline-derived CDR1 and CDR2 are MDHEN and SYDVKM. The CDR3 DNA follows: TGTGCCAGCAGGCCTGCGGGACCGATGAGCGAAAAACTGTTTTTT. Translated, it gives CASRPAGPMSEKLFF.

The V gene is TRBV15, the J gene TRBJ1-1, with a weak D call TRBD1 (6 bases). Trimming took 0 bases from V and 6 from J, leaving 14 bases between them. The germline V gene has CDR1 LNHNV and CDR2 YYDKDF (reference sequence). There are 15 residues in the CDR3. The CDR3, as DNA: TGTGCCACCAGCAGAGAGCTGGGGGCGGGTTCTGAAGCTTTCTTT. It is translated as CATSRELGAGSEAFF.